These 21 T cell receptor beta chains originate from one sample sequenced in a study of technical replicates of blood from several donors. Using immunoSEQ multiplex PCR, the repertoire was profiled, and TCRdb retains in-frame clones only, with some absent. This sample carries about 94,000 clones, more than 90% of them seen once, and the ten largest clones take approximately 0.22%. The sample taken for sequencing was T cells isolated from PBMCs. The receptor source for this set is a human donor in good health.

The chain has TRBV5-1 and TRBJ2-5; D unresolved. Germline V gives CDR1 SGHRS, CDR2 YFSETQ. This CDR3 region has 14 residues. V gave up 0 bases and J gave up 3 bases, with 9 bases separating them. The CDR3 protein is CASSLGLREETQYF. CDR3 DNA sequence: TGCGCCAGCAGCTTGGGTCTACGGGAAGAGACCCAGTACTTC. The entire variable domain, with the rest obtained from reference TRBV5-1 and TRBJ2-5, is as follows: KAGVTQTPRYLIKTRGQQVTLSCSPISGHRSVSWYQQTPGQGLQFLFEYFSETQRNKGNFPGRFSGRQFSNSRSEMNVSTLELGDSALYLCASSLGLREETQYFGPGTRLLVL.

This clone was picked up a small number of times. The gene calls are TRBV20-1 and TRBJ1-1; D remains ambiguous. Germline V gene sequence: CDR1 DFQATT, CDR2 SNEGSKA (reference sequence). Deletions cut 3 bases from V and 8 bases from J, with 10 bases between. CDR3 size: 11 residues. The CDR3 is CSASVTEEAFF. The CDR3 DNA follows: TGCAGTGCTAGTGTCACCGAGGAAGCTTTCTTT.

The chain combines TRBV5-6 with TRBJ2-7; D unresolved. Looked up from germline, CDR1 is SGHDT and CDR2 is YYEEEE. V was trimmed by 2 bases and J by 0 bases, leaving 6 bases between them. This CDR3 is built from 13 residues. Written as DNA, the CDR3 is TGTGCCAGCAGCTTTACGGGCTCCTACGAGCAGTACTTC. Translation: CASSFTGSYEQYF.

The DNA of the CDR3 is TGCTGCACCCCGGGTACGGACACTGAAGCTTTCTTT. Protein sequence: CCTPGTDTEAFF. V usage is TRBV29-1 and J usage is TRBJ1-1; D is unclear. Looked up from germline, CDR1 is SQVTM and CDR2 is ANQGSEA. CDR3 length: 12 residues.

The chain employs TRBV9 and TRBJ1-2; D is perhaps TRBD1 (5 bases). This CDR3 has 13 residues. The germline gives CDR1 SGDLS, CDR2 YYNGEE. V lost 1 base, J lost 4 bases, and 8 bases lay in between. The DNA for the CDR3 is TGTGCCAGCAGCGTACAGGGTGCCTATGGCTACACCTTC. This encodes CASSVQGAYGYTF. Drawing the rest from reference TRBV9 and TRBJ1-2, the complete variable domain is DSGVTQTPKHLITATGQRVTLRCSPRSGDLSVYWYQQSLDQGLQFLIQYYNGEERAKGNILERFSAQQFPDLHSELNLSSLELGDSALYFCASSVQGAYGYTFGSGTRLTVV.

This chain joins TRBV19 and TRBJ2-3; 8 bases align to TRBD2. This CDR3 region has 15 residues. Germline V gives CDR1 LNHDA, CDR2 SQIVND (reference sequence). V lost 3 bases to trimming and J lost 5 bases; unmatched junction nucleotides: 7. The CDR3 nucleotides read TGTGCCAGTAGTATCCAGGCGGGAGGTATAGATACGCAGTATTTT. Its protein is CASSIQAGGIDTQYF.

This rearrangement joins TRBV25-1 to TRBJ2-1; the D is unclear. In germline, CDR1 is MGHDK, CDR2 SYGVNS. The CDR3 length is 14 residues. With 5 bases removed from V and 1 base from J, the gap between germline ends came to 9 bases. CDR3 region: CASSPSWSYNEQFF. CDR3 in DNA: TGTGCCAGCAGTCCTAGTTGGTCCTACAATGAGCAGTTCTTC.

The chain employs TRBV6-5 and TRBJ2-7; tentative D call: TRBD1 (6 bases). This CDR3 contains 16 residues. Germline values: CDR1 MNHEY, CDR2 SVGAGI. Trimming removed 0 bases from V and 5 bases from J, with 17 bases in between. The CDR3 DNA is TGTGCCAGCAGTTACTCCCGGACAGACGCGGAGCACGAGCAGTACTTC. It encodes CASSYSRTDAEHEQYF.

For the CDR3, the DNA is TGTGCCAGCAGTGAAGGACAGTCTGGAAACACCATATATTTT. Its protein is CASSEGQSGNTIYF. The chain joins TRBV25-1 to TRBJ1-3; TRBD1 is a possible D gene (6 bases). The CDR3 sequence is 14 residues long. Trimming left V 2 bases short and J 1 base short, with 6 bases between. In germline, CDR1 is MGHDK, CDR2 SYGVNS.

The chain recombines TRBV7-8 with TRBJ2-7, with D perhaps TRBD1 (5 bases). The V gene lost 2 bases and the J gene lost 2 bases, with 19 bases spanning the gap. The V gene's germline CDR1 is SGHVS and CDR2 FQNEAQ. The CDR3 is 17 residues long. The CDR3 nucleotides read TGTGCCAGCAGCTTAAGGGGTTTGTGGACCGGAACCTACGAGCAGTACTTC. Translating it yields CASSLRGLWTGTYEQYF.

In DNA, the CDR3 is TGTGCCAGCAGCCCCTGGACTAGCGGGGTAGATAATGAGCAGTTCTTC. Translation gives CASSPWTSGVDNEQFF. The V gene is TRBV7-9, the J gene TRBJ2-1, with 12 bases fitting TRBD2. The V gene's germline CDR1 is SEHNR and CDR2 FQNEAQ (reference sequence). The CDR3 totals 16 residues. With V trimmed by 5 bases and J by 7 bases, 9 bases remained unmatched.

The chain joins TRBV5-6 to TRBJ2-2; D is perhaps TRBD1 (5 bases). The CDR3 covers 12 residues. CDR1 and CDR2 from the germline V gene are SGHDT and YYEEEE. V lost 4 bases and J 8 bases, leaving 9 bases between the germline ends. The CDR3: CASSTRQGELFF. CDR3 nucleotide sequence: TGTGCCAGCAGCACTCGACAGGGGGAGCTGTTTTTT.

The chain uses TRBV10-1 and TRBJ2-1; TRBD1 matches 11 bases. The CDR3 is 16 amino acids. CDR1 is WNHNN and CDR2 is SYGVQD in the germline V gene (reference sequence). V shed 5 bases and J 8 bases; nucleotides not matched to a gene: 11. In DNA, the CDR3 is TGCGCCAGCAGTTACGTGCAGGACAGGGGGCTCTATGAGCAGTTCTTC. It specifies CASSYVQDRGLYEQFF.

This chain joins TRBV6-1 and TRBJ2-5; possibly TRBD1 for D (5 bases). This CDR3 has 14 residues. Germline lookup yields CDR1 MNHNS and CDR2 SASEGT. The V end lost 2 bases, the J end lost 2 bases, and 9 bases lay between the germline ends. The CDR3 reads CASSEYKGQETQYF. CDR3 sequence (DNA): TGTGCCAGCAGTGAATACAAGGGGCAAGAGACCCAGTACTTC.

The CDR3 DNA reads as TGTGCCAGCCTCCAGGGAGGCACCTACGAGCAGTACTTC. Amino acids: CASLQGGTYEQYF. The rearrangement links TRBV28 to TRBJ2-7, with D possibly being TRBD2 (6 bases). V dropped 8 bases and J dropped 2 bases, with 13 bases sitting between them. This CDR3 has 13 amino acids. Germline values: CDR1 MDHEN, CDR2 SYDVKM.

This chain links TRBV7-9 with TRBJ2-7; D remains ambiguous. V lost 5 bases, J lost 1 base, and 9 bases lay in between. There are 13 residues in the CDR3. Germline lookup yields CDR1 SEHNR and CDR2 FQNEAQ (reference sequence). CDR3 in DNA: TGTGCCAGCAGCACTTCCTCATCCTACGAGCAGTACTTC. Residues: CASSTSSSYEQYF.

The chain employs TRBV7-9 and TRBJ2-3, with 7 bases aligning to TRBD1. Germline CDR1 and CDR2: SEHNR and FQNEAQ (reference sequence). The V segment lost 8 bases and the J segment 2 bases; nucleotides outside the gene matches: 7. The CDR3 runs 14 residues. The CDR3 nucleotides are TGTGCCAGCGCTAGGGACAGCGACACAGATACGCAGTATTTT. As protein: CASARDSDTDTQYF.

The chain joins TRBV7-3 to TRBJ2-6; D possibly corresponds to TRBD1 (6 bases). In germline, CDR1 is SGHTA, CDR2 FQGTGA. The CDR3 spans 21 residues. Trimming pared 5 bases from V and 0 bases from J, leaving 26 bases between. CDR3 sequence reads: CASSPLLQGPAALSGANVLTF. The CDR3 DNA is TGTGCCAGCAGCCCGCTATTACAGGGACCGGCGGCCCTCTCTGGGGCCAACGTCCTGACTTTC.

V and J are TRBV6-5 and TRBJ2-3; no definite D call. Germline V gene sequence: CDR1 MNHEY, CDR2 SVGAGI. This CDR3 contains 13 residues. The V end lost 7 bases, the J end lost 3 bases, and 11 bases lay between the germline ends. The CDR3 sequence is CASTTTGTDTQYF. Here the CDR3 DNA reads TGTGCCAGCACCACCACCGGGACAGATACGCAGTATTTT.

The chain is built from TRBV6-6 and TRBJ1-6, with TRBD1 as a possible D gene (5 bases). Germline values: CDR1 MNHNY, CDR2 SVGAGI (reference sequence). The CDR3 has 15 residues. Between the trimmed V and J ends, which lost 5 bases and 7 bases, there was a span of 15 bases. DNA of the CDR3: TGTGCCAGCAGTCAATCCGACAGCCGAAATTCACCCCTCCACTTT. Encoded protein: CASSQSDSRNSPLHF.

This sequence joins TRBV5-6 and TRBJ1-5; 10 nucleotides line up with TRBD1. The length of the CDR3 is 15 residues. Unmatched junction bases numbered 10, after V lost 8 bases and J lost 5 bases. The germline gives CDR1 SGHDT, CDR2 YYEEEE. CDR3 sequence: CASGLGGTGDQPQHF. In DNA, the CDR3 is TGTGCCAGTGGACTGGGCGGGACAGGGGATCAGCCCCAGCATTTT.